The subject of this entry is one TCR beta chain. This specimen belongs to a study of T cell changes during pregnancy in multiple sclerosis. The data were produced by immunoSEQ multiplex PCR, yet TCRdb's version contains in-frame clones alone and is incomplete. Of roughly 84,000 clones listed, around 95% are singletons. With 3 bases clipped from V and 0 bases from J, the junction kept 1 base outside the gene matches. This CDR3 has 15 residues. Germline V gives CDR1 MGHRA, CDR2 YSYEKL. The source is a female donor in good health, enrolled as a control in a pregnancy study. The chain employs TRBV4-1 and TRBJ2-2; 7 bases fit TRBD2. Sequenced here: peripheral blood, sampled in the third trimester of pregnancy. CDR3 DNA sequence: TGCGCCAGCAGCCAGCGGGGGTCGAACACCGGGGAGCTGTTTTTT. Its translation: CASSQRGSNTGELFF.